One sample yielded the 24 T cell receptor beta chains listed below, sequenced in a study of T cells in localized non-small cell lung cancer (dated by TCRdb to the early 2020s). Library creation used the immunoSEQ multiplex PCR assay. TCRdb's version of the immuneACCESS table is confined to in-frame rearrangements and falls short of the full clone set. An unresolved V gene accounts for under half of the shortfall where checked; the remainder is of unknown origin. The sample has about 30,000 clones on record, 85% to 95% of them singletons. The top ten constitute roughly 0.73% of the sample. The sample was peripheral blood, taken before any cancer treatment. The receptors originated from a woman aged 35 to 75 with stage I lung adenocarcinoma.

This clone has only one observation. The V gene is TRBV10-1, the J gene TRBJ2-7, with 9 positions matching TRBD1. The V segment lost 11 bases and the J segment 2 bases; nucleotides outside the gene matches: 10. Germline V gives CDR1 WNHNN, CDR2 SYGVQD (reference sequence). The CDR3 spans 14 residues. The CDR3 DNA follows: TGCGCCGGCCTGGGACAGGGAATAACCTACGAGCAGTACTTC. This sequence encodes CAGLGQGITYEQYF.

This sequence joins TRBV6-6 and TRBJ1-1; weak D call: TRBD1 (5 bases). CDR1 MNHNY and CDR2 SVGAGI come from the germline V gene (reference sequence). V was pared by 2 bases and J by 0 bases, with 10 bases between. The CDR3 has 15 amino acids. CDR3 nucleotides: TGTGCCAGCAGTTACGGGACGGTAGTGAACACTGAAGCTTTCTTT. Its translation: CASSYGTVVNTEAFF.

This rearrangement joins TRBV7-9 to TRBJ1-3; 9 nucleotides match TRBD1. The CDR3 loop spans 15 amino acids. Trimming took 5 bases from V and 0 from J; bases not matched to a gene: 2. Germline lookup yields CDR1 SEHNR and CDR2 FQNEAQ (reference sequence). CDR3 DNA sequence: TGTGCCAGCAGCCCGGACAGGGGCTCTGGAAACACCATATATTTT. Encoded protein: CASSPDRGSGNTIYF. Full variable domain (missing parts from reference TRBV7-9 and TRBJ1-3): DTGVSQNPRHKITKRGQNVTFRCDPISEHNRLYWYRQTLGQGPEFLTYFQNEAQLEKSRLLSDRFSAERPKGSFSTLEIQRTEQGDSAMYLCASSPDRGSGNTIYFGEGSWLTVV.

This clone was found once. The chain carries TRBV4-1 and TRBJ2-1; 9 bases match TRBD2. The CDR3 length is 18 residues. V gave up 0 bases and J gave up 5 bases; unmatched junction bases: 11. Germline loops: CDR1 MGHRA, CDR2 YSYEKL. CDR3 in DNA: TGCGCCAGCAGCCAAGATCGGGGTCGGAGACTAGCGGACAATGAGCAGTTCTTC. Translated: CASSQDRGRRLADNEQFF.

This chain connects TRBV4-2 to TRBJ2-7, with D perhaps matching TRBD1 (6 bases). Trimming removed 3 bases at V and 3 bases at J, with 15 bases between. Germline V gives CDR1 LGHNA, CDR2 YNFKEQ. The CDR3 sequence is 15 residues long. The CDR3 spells CASSQGLGHFYEQYF. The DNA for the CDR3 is TGTGCCAGCAGCCAGGGCCTGGGACACTTCTACGAGCAGTACTTC.

CDR3 nucleotides: TGCGCCAGCAGCCAAGGTCGGAGTAGCGGGGGGGGCTGGGACATTCAGTACTTC. Translation: CASSQGRSSGGGWDIQYF. This sequence joins TRBV4-3 and TRBJ2-4; 11 nucleotides agree with TRBD2. The CDR3 runs to 18 residues. Germline V gene data show CDR1 as LGHNA and CDR2 as YSLEER. The trim removed 1 base at V and 8 bases at J, leaving 13 bases unmatched.

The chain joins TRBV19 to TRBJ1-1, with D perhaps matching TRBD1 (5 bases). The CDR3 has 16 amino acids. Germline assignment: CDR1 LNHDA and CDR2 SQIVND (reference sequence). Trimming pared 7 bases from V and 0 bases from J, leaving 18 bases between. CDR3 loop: CASIRRGGQMNTEAFF. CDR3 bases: TGTGCCAGTATCAGAAGGGGCGGACAAATGAACACTGAAGCTTTCTTT.

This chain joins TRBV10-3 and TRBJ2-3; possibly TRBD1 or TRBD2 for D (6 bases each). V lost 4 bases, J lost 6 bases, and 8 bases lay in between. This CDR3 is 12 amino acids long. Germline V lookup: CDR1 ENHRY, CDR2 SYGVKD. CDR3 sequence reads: CAISGGADTQYF. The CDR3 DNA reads TGTGCCATCAGTGGGGGGGCGGATACGCAGTATTTT.

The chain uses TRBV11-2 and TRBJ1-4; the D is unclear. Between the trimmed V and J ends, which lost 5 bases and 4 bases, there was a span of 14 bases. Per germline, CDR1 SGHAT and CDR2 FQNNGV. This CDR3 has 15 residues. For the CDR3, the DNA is TGTGCCAGCAGCGCCTATGGCGGGGTTAATGAAAAACTGTTTTTT. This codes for CASSAYGGVNEKLFF.

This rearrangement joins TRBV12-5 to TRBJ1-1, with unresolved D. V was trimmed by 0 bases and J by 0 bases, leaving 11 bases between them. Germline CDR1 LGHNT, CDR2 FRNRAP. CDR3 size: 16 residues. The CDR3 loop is CASGLVPGEMNTEAFF. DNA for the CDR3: TGTGCTAGTGGTTTGGTCCCTGGAGAAATGAACACTGAAGCTTTCTTT.

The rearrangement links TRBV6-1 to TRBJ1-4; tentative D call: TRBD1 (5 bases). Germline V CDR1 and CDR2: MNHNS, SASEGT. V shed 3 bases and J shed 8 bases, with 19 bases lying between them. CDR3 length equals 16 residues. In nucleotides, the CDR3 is TGTGCCAGCAGTGACATCGGGACGCTAATCGAAGAAAAACTGTTTTTT. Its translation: CASSDIGTLIEEKLFF.

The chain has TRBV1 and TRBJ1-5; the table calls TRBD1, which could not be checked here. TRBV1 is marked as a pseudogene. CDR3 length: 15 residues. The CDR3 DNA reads TGCACCAGCAGCCATGTAGGACAGACCAATCAGCCCCAGCATTTT. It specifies CTSSHVGQTNQPQHF.

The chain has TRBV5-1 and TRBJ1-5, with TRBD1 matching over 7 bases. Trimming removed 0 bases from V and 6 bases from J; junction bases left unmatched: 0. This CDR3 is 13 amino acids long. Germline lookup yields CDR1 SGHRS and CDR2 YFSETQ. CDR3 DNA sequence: TGCGCCAGCAGCTTGGACAGGGGTCAGCCCCAGCATTTT. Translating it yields CASSLDRGQPQHF. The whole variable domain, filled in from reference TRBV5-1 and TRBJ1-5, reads KAGVTQTPRYLIKTRGQQVTLSCSPISGHRSVSWYQQTPGQGLQFLFEYFSETQRNKGNFPGRFSGRQFSNSRSEMNVSTLELGDSALYLCASSLDRGQPQHFGDGTRLSIL.

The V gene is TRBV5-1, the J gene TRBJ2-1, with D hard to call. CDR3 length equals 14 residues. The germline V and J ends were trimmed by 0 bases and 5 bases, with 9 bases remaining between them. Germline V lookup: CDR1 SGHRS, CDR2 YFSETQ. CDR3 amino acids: CASSLDAENNEQFF. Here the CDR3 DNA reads TGCGCCAGCAGCTTGGATGCGGAAAACAATGAGCAGTTCTTC.

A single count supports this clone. The chain's CDR3 is CASSDQGGATEAFF. In DNA, the CDR3 is TGTGCCAGCAGCGACCAGGGGGGTGCGACTGAAGCTTTCTTT. The chain recombines TRBV7-9 with TRBJ1-1; 7 positions agree with TRBD1. V was pared by 5 bases and J by 5 bases, with 8 bases of the junction left unmatched. Per the germline V gene, CDR1 is SEHNR and CDR2 is FQNEAQ (reference sequence). CDR3 length: 14 residues. Full variable domain (outside the CDR3, taken from reference TRBV7-9 and TRBJ1-1): DTGVSQNPRHKITKRGQNVTFRCDPISEHNRLYWYRQTLGQGPEFLTYFQNEAQLEKSRLLSDRFSAERPKGSFSTLEIQRTEQGDSAMYLCASSDQGGATEAFFGQGTRLTVV.

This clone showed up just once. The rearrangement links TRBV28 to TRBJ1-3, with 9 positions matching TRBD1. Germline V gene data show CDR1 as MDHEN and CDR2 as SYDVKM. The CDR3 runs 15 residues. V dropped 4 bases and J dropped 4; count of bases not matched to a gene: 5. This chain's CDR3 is CASSSHRGLGNTIYF. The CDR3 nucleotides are TGTGCCAGCAGTTCCCACAGGGGGCTGGGAAACACCATATATTTT.

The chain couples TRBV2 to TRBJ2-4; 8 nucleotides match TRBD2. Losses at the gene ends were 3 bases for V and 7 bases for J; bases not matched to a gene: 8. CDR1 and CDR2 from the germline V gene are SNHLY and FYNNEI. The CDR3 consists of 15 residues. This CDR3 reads CASSDKRGYFNIQYF. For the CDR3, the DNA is TGTGCCAGCAGTGATAAGCGGGGGTATTTCAACATTCAGTACTTC.

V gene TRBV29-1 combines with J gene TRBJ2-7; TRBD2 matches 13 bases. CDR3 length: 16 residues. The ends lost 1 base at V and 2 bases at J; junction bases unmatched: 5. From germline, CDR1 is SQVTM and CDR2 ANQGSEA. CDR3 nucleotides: TGCAGCGTTGAAGGGACTAGCGGGGGAGCTACCTACGAGCAGTACTTC. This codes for CSVEGTSGGATYEQYF.

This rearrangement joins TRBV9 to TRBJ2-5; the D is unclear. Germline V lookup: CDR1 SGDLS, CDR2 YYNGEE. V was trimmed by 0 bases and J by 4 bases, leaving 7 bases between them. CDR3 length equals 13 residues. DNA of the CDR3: TGTGCCAGCAGCGTAGGATCGAGAGAGACCCAGTACTTC. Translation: CASSVGSRETQYF. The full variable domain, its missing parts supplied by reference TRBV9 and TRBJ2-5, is DSGVTQTPKHLITATGQRVTLRCSPRSGDLSVYWYQQSLDQGLQFLIQYYNGEERAKGNILERFSAQQFPDLHSELNLSSLELGDSALYFCASSVGSRETQYFGPGTRLLVL.

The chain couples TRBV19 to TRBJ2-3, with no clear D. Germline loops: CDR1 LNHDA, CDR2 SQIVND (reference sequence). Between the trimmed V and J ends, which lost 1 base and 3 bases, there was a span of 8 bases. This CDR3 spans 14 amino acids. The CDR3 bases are TGTGCCAGTAGTATAGGAGTCCTTACAGATACGCAGTATTTT. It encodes CASSIGVLTDTQYF.

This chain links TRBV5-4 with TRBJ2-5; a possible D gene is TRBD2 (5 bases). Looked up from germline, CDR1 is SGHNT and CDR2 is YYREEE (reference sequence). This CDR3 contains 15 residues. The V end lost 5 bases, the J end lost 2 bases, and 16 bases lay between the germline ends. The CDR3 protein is CASRVRADLQETQYF. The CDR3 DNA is TGTGCCAGCAGGGTGAGAGCGGATCTACAAGAGACCCAGTACTTC. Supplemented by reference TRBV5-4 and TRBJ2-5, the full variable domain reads ETGVTQSPTHLIKTRGQQVTLRCSSQSGHNTVSWYQQALGQGPQFIFQYYREEENGRGNFPPRFSGLQFPNYSSELNVNALELDDSALYLCASRVRADLQETQYFGPGTRLLVL.

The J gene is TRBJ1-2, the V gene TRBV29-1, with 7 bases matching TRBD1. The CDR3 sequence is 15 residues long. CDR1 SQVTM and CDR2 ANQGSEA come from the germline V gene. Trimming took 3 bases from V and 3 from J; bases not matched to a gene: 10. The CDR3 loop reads CSVDGETGAYYGYTF. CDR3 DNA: TGCAGCGTTGATGGGGAAACAGGGGCTTACTATGGCTACACCTTC.

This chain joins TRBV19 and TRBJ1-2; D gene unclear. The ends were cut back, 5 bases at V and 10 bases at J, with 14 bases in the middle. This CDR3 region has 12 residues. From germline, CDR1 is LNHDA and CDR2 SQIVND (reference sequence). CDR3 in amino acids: CASSHPDPYYTF. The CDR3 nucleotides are TGTGCCAGTAGTCACCCCGATCCCTACTACACCTTC. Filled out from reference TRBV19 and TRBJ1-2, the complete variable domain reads DGGITQSPKYLFRKEGQNVTLSCEQNLNHDAMYWYRQDPGQGLRLIYYSQIVNDFQKGDIAEGYSVSREKKESFPLTVTSAQKNPTAFYLCASSHPDPYYTFGSGTRLTVV.

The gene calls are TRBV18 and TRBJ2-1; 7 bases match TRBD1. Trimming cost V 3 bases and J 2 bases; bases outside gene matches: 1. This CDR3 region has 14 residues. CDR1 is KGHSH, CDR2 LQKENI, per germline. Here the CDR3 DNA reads TGTGCCAGCTCACCCGGGACAGCCTACAATGAGCAGTTCTTC. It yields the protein CASSPGTAYNEQFF. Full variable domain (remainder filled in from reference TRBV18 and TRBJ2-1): NAGVMQNPRHLVRRRGQEARLRCSPMKGHSHVYWYRQLPEEGLKFMVYLQKENIIDESGMPKERFSAEFPKEGPSILRIQQVVRGDSAAYFCASSPGTAYNEQFFGPGTRLTVL.